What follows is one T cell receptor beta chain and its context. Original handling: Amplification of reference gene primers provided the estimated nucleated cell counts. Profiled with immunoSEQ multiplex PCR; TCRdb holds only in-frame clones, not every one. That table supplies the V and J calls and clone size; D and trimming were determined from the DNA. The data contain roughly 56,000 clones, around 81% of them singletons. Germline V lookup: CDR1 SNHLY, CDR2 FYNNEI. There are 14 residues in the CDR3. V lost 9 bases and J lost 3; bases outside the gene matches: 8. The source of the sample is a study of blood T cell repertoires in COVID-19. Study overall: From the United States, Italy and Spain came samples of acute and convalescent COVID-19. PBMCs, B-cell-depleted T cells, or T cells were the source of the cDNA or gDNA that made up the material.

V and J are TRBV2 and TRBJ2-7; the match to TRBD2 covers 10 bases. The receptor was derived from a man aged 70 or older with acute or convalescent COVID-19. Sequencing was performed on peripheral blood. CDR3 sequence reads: CASKSGLAVYEQYF. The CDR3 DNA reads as TGTGCCAGTAAATCCGGACTAGCGGTCTACGAGCAGTACTTC.